These T cell receptor beta chains were read from a single sample in a study of OX40 agonist ivuxolimab in advanced cancers. Some clones are missing from TCRdb's copy, which holds only in-frame ones; the method was immunoSEQ multiplex PCR. The sample has about 68,000 clones, 84% seen once. The specimen comprised CD4+ or CD8+ T cells sorted from blood, sampled in a trial of the OX40 agonist ivuxolimab. These receptors all stem from an adult with an advanced solid tumor such as melanoma, head and neck, liver or kidney cancer. Each CDR3 is given with its conserved first and last residue. Each record gives: V gene, clone size, J gene, D gene, CDR3 protein, CDR3 DNA. D genes are given only for firm matches. The size field is filled for only some rows; it gives once, few, many or a size class.

TRBV5-4	few	TRBJ2-5	-	CASSFGGDRLQETQYF	TGTGCCAGCAGCTTTGGGGGTGACAGGCTACAAGAGACCCAGTACTTC
TRBV5-5	-	TRBJ2-1	TRBD1	CASSWGSRQGAYEQFF	TGTGCCAGCAGCTGGGGCTCCCGACAGGGGGCCTATGAGCAGTTCTTC
TRBV2	once	TRBJ2-1	-	CAGTGTSRAGEQFF	TGTGCCGGAACCGGGACCTCCCGCGCGGGGGAGCAGTTCTTC
TRBV18	-	TRBJ2-3	-	CASSPSRGTSTDTQYF	TGTGCCAGCTCCCCAAGCCGGGGGACCAGCACAGATACGCAGTATTTT
TRBV25-1	-	TRBJ2-3	TRBD1	CASSSIRQGVLDTQYF	TGTGCCAGCTCAAGCATCCGTCAGGGGGTTTTAGATACGCAGTATTTT
TRBV5-5	-	TRBJ2-3	TRBD2	CASSLILAGGADTQYF	TGTGCCAGCAGCTTGATACTAGCGGGAGGCGCAGATACGCAGTATTTT
TRBV15	-	TRBJ2-1	-	CATSRWDLYNEQFF	TGTGCCACCAGCAGGTGGGACTTGTACAATGAGCAGTTCTTC
TRBV19	-	TRBJ1-5	TRBD1	CASSGTGKQPQHF	TGTGCCAGCTCCGGGACAGGGAAACAGCCCCAGCATTTT
TRBV13	-	TRBJ2-7	-	CASSLGPVSYEQYF	TGTGCCAGCAGCTTAGGTCCCGTCTCCTACGAGCAGTACTTC
TRBV7-9	-	TRBJ2-1	-	CASSSGFHEQFF	TGTGCCAGCAGCTCGGGATTCCATGAGCAGTTCTTC
TRBV28	few	TRBJ1-4	-	CASTRSDEKLFF	TGTGCCAGCACCCGATCGGATGAAAAACTGTTTTTT
TRBV2	-	TRBJ2-7	TRBD2	CASSLGSGGPGEQYF	TGTGCCAGCAGTTTGGGGAGCGGGGGCCCTGGGGAGCAGTACTTC
TRBV28	-	TRBJ1-1	-	CASRSDTEAFF	TGTGCCAGCAGGAGCGACACTGAAGCTTTCTTT
TRBV5-4	once	TRBJ2-7	TRBD1	CASSRGQGDQGAGEQYF	TGTGCCAGCAGCCGGGGACAGGGGGATCAGGGGGCCGGCGAGCAGTACTTC
TRBV19	-	TRBJ2-1	TRBD2	CASSRGLAGGALSYNEQFF	TGTGCCAGTAGTCGCGGGCTAGCGGGCGGTGCCCTCTCCTACAATGAGCAGTTCTTC
TRBV5-8	few	TRBJ1-3	-	CASSLQVAGNTIYF	TGTGCCAGCAGCTTACAGGTGGCTGGAAACACCATATATTTT
TRBV28	-	TRBJ2-3	TRBD2	CASSLWGSGTLGDTQYF	TGTGCCAGCAGTTTATGGGGTAGCGGGACCCTGGGAGATACGCAGTATTTT